The following is a T cell receptor (beta chain) sequence with its context. Assay: immunoSEQ multiplex PCR; the TCRdb copy retains only in-frame clones and omits some. Here the sample spans 48,000 or so clones, approximately 88% being singletons. This sample is drawn from a study of T cell changes during pregnancy in multiple sclerosis. The receptor was derived from a female donor with multiple sclerosis, enrolled in a pregnancy study. This material consisted of CD4+ T cells from peripheral blood mononuclear cells, taken in the second trimester of pregnancy.

The CDR3 DNA is TGTGCCAGCAGTGGATGGACAGTTTATGGCTACACCTTC. This translates into CASSGWTVYGYTF. The rearrangement links TRBV6-1 to TRBJ1-2; weak D call: TRBD1 (6 bases). Trimming left V 4 bases short and J 5 bases short, with 11 bases between. The V gene's germline CDR1 is MNHNS and CDR2 SASEGT. The CDR3 length is 13 residues.